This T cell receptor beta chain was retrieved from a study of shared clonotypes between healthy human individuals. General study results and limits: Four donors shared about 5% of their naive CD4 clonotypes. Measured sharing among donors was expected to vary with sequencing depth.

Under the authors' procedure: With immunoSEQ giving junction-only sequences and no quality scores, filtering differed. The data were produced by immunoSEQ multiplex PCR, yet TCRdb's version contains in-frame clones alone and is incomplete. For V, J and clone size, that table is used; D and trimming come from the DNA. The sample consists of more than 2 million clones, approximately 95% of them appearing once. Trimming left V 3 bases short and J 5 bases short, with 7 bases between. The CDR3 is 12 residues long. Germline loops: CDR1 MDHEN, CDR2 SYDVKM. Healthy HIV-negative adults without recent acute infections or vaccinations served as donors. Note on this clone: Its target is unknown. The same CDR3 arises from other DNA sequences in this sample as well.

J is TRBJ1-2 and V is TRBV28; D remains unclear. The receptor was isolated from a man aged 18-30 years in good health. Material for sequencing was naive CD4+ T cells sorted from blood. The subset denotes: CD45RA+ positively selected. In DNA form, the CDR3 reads TGTGCCAGCAGTTTGGGCGGGTATGGCTACACCTTC. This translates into CASSLGGYGYTF.